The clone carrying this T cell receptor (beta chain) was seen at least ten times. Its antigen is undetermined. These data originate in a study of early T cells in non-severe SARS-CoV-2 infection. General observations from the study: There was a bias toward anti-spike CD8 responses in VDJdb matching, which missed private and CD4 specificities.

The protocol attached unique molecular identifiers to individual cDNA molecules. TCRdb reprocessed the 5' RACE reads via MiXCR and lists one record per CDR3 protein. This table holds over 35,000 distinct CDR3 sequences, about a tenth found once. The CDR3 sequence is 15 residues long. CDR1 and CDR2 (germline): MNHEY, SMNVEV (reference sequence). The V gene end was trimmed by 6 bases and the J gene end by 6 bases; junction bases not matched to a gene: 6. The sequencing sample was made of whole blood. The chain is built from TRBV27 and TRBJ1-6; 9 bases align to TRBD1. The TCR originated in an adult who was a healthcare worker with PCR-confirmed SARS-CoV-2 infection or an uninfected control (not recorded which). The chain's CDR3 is CASRTGTGTNSPLHF. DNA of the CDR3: TGTGCCAGCAGGACCGGGACAGGGACTAATTCACCCCTCCACTTT.